Presented here are 23 T cell receptor beta chains from one specimen sequenced in a study of blood T cell repertoires in COVID-19. Repertoires were generated with immunoSEQ multiplex PCR, while TCRdb's copy carries only in-frame clones and drops some. Here the sample spans roughly 180,000 clones, 65% to 90% being singletons. The specimen was peripheral blood. These receptors originate from a man aged 60 to 75 with acute or convalescent COVID-19.

The chain links TRBV10-1 to TRBJ2-1; TRBD2 matches at 7 bases. The CDR3 covers 17 residues. J lost 8 bases, V lost 4 bases, and 17 bases had no gene match. The germline CDR1 and CDR2 sequences are WNHNN and SYGVQD (reference sequence). CDR3 region: CASSAESGTWGRDEQFF. In DNA, the CDR3 is TGCGCCAGCAGTGCAGAGAGCGGGACTTGGGGCCGGGATGAGCAGTTCTTC.

The rearrangement joins TRBV27 to TRBJ1-5; D ambiguous. Germline lookup yields CDR1 MNHEY and CDR2 SMNVEV (reference sequence). Trimming pared 2 bases from V and 4 bases from J, leaving 12 bases between. The length of the CDR3 is 15 residues. This CDR3 reads CASSLGVGWNQPQHF. In nucleotides, the CDR3 is TGTGCCAGCAGTTTAGGAGTAGGCTGGAATCAGCCCCAGCATTTT.

This rearrangement joins TRBV5-1 to TRBJ1-1, with D maybe TRBD1 (6 bases). Trimming took 0 bases from V and 5 from J, leaving 11 bases between them. Germline V gene sequence: CDR1 SGHRS, CDR2 YFSETQ. This CDR3 region has 14 residues. CDR3 sequence: CASSLGVQGTEAFF. CDR3 sequence (DNA): TGCGCCAGCAGCTTGGGGGTCCAGGGGACTGAAGCTTTCTTT.

V gene TRBV5-1 combines with J gene TRBJ2-7, with TRBD2 identical over 8 bases. Looked up from germline, CDR1 is SGHRS and CDR2 is YFSETQ. V trimming: 7 bases; J trimming: 1 base; junction bases outside the gene matches: 7. CDR3 length equals 14 residues. The CDR3 nucleotides read TGCGCCAGCGGAGGTAGCGGGAATTCCTACGAGCAGTACTTC. Amino acids: CASGGSGNSYEQYF.

The J gene is TRBJ1-1, the V gene TRBV29-1; D perhaps matches TRBD1 (5 bases). V lost 4 bases and J lost 4, with 10 bases in between. The CDR3 has 12 residues. The germline V gene encodes CDR1 SQVTM and CDR2 ANQGSEA. CDR3 protein: CSVGGEGTEAFF. For the CDR3, the DNA is TGCAGCGTTGGGGGGGAGGGCACTGAAGCTTTCTTT.

The genes are TRBV19 and TRBJ2-7; 8 bases agree with TRBD1. After removal of 5 bases from V and 4 bases from J, the junction contained 10 bases not matched to a gene. Per germline, CDR1 LNHDA and CDR2 SQIVND (reference sequence). The CDR3 sequence is 15 residues long. The CDR3 DNA reads as TGTGCCAGTAGTCTTCAACAGGGGGTTATGTACGAGCAGTACTTC. The encoded protein is CASSLQQGVMYEQYF. The full variable domain, its missing parts supplied by reference TRBV19 and TRBJ2-7, is DGGITQSPKYLFRKEGQNVTLSCEQNLNHDAMYWYRQDPGQGLRLIYYSQIVNDFQKGDIAEGYSVSREKKESFPLTVTSAQKNPTAFYLCASSLQQGVMYEQYFGPGTRLTVT.

The chain has TRBV7-9 and TRBJ1-5, with D uncertain. Germline CDR1 is SEHNR and CDR2 is FQNEAQ (reference sequence). The CDR3 covers 13 residues. The V end lost 3 bases, the J end lost 2 bases, and 5 bases lay between the germline ends. For the CDR3, the DNA is TGTGCCAGCAGCTTGCCAGGCAATCAGCCCCAGCATTTT. It encodes CASSLPGNQPQHF.

The chain has TRBV11-2 and TRBJ1-5; D is possibly TRBD1 (6 bases). This CDR3 has 16 amino acids. Germline CDR1 reads SGHAT; CDR2 reads FQNNGV. The V gene lost 3 bases and the J gene lost 3 bases, with 15 bases spanning the gap. CDR3 sequence (DNA): TGTGCCAGCAGCTTTGGGGTCGGGGGGCACAATCAGCCCCAGCATTTT. Translation: CASSFGVGGHNQPQHF.

The chain uses TRBV18 and TRBJ2-3, with 7 nucleotides matching TRBD2. Looked up from germline, CDR1 is KGHSH and CDR2 is LQKENI. This CDR3 is built from 15 residues. The V gene end was trimmed by 3 bases and the J gene end by 4 bases; junction bases not matched to a gene: 7. The CDR3 coding sequence is TGTGCCAGCTCACCGCCGGGAGGTAGGGCAGATACGCAGTATTTT. Translating gives CASSPPGGRADTQYF.

The V and J genes are TRBV18 and TRBJ2-3, with 9 bases aligning to TRBD2. The V gene's germline CDR1 is KGHSH and CDR2 LQKENI. V shed 3 bases and J 4 bases; nucleotides not matched to a gene: 5. The CDR3 has 15 amino acids. The DNA of the CDR3 is TGTGCCAGCTCACCTAGCGGGAGTATGGCAGATACGCAGTATTTT. Its protein is CASSPSGSMADTQYF.

The V and J genes are TRBV5-1 and TRBJ2-6; 7 nucleotides align to TRBD2. In germline, CDR1 is SGHRS, CDR2 YFSETQ. Losses at the gene ends were 2 bases for V and 1 base for J; bases not matched to a gene: 18. This CDR3 is 21 amino acids long. The DNA for the CDR3 is TGCGCCAGCAGCTTCCGGTCCGGGTCCCGGGGACTAACTTCTGGGGCCAACGTCCTGACTTTC. This codes for CASSFRSGSRGLTSGANVLTF.

This sequence joins TRBV5-1 and TRBJ1-2; tentatively, D is TRBD1 (5 bases). Germline V gives CDR1 SGHRS, CDR2 YFSETQ. The CDR3 is 14 residues long. V lost 4 bases and J lost 4, with 14 bases in between. CDR3 amino acids: CASSNSTALYGYTF. The DNA of the CDR3 is TGCGCCAGCAGCAACTCGACAGCCCTCTATGGCTACACCTTC.

This chain joins TRBV28 and TRBJ2-4; TRBD1 agrees at 8 bases. The CDR3 sequence is 14 residues long. From germline, CDR1 is MDHEN and CDR2 SYDVKM. Trimming took 2 bases from V and 11 from J; bases not matched to a gene: 8. Here the CDR3 DNA reads TGTGCCAGCAGTTTAGAGAGACAGGGGATTCTTCAGTACTTC. It is translated as CASSLERQGILQYF.

The chain has TRBV7-6 and TRBJ1-5; 8 bases line up with TRBD1. Germline values: CDR1 SGHVS, CDR2 FNYEAQ. The CDR3 totals 16 residues. V shed 0 bases, J shed 2 bases, and the junction held 3 bases outside the gene matches. This chain's CDR3 is CASSLAPQGGNQPQHF. The CDR3 DNA follows: TGTGCCAGCAGCTTAGCGCCACAGGGGGGCAATCAGCCCCAGCATTTT.

Only a few counts were recorded for this clone. DNA for the CDR3: TGTGCCTGGAGTGTACAGGGGGACCGCTATGGCTACACCTTC. It encodes CAWSVQGDRYGYTF. The chain combines TRBV30 with TRBJ1-2; 8 nucleotides match TRBD1. CDR3 length equals 14 residues. The V segment lost 0 bases and the J segment 4 bases; nucleotides outside the gene matches: 4. Germline values: CDR1 GTSNPN, CDR2 SVGIG (reference sequence).

This chain joins TRBV18 and TRBJ2-1; 7 bases line up with TRBD2. Germline CDR1 KGHSH, CDR2 LQKENI. Trimming cost V 3 bases and J 4 bases; bases outside gene matches: 9. The CDR3 consists of 16 residues. CDR3 loop: CASSPRGGRSYNEQFF. Here the CDR3 DNA reads TGTGCCAGCTCACCCCGGGGAGGGAGGTCGTACAATGAGCAGTTCTTC.

This clone was observed a few times. The chain carries TRBV28 and TRBJ1-2, with TRBD1 matching 9 bases. V was pared by 2 bases and J by 3 bases, with 4 bases of the junction left unmatched. Germline-derived CDR1 and CDR2 are MDHEN and SYDVKM. This CDR3 is built from 15 residues. The CDR3 DNA is TGTGCCAGCAGTTTAGGGGGACAGGGCTACTATGGCTACACCTTC. Amino acids: CASSLGGQGYYGYTF.

The J gene is TRBJ1-2, the V gene TRBV5-1; D is perhaps TRBD1 (6 bases). This CDR3 is 11 amino acids long. Deletions cut 5 bases from V and 9 bases from J, with 11 bases between. Looked up from germline, CDR1 is SGHRS and CDR2 is YFSETQ. CDR3 residues: CASRHQGSYTF. The CDR3, as DNA: TGCGCCAGCAGGCATCAGGGGAGCTACACCTTC.

This clone has more than one count but fewer than ten. The chain joins TRBV30 to TRBJ1-6; possible D gene TRBD1, 6 bases. Trimming removed 3 bases from V and 6 bases from J, with 24 bases in between. This CDR3 comprises 18 residues. CDR1 and CDR2 (germline): GTSNPN, SVGIG (reference sequence). The CDR3 DNA sequence: TGTGCCTGGAGATTGGCTAGGGGACACGGAGGCGGTAATTCACCCCTCCACTTT. Translated: CAWRLARGHGGGNSPLHF.

This chain connects TRBV28 to TRBJ1-5; D is unclear. The V end lost 5 bases, the J end lost 5 bases, and 13 bases lay between the germline ends. Germline V CDR1 and CDR2: MDHEN, SYDVKM. CDR3 length: 14 amino acids. The CDR3 bases are TGTGCCAGCAGTCCCCCTCGCCTAGATCAGCCCCAGCATTTT. Its translation: CASSPPRLDQPQHF.

Written as DNA, the CDR3 is TGTGCCAGCAGTGTCGGGACTCCCCAAACCAGGAATGAGCAGTTCTTC. As protein: CASSVGTPQTRNEQFF. The chain carries TRBV6-1 and TRBJ2-1; possible D gene TRBD2, 6 bases. This CDR3 is 16 amino acids long. V was shortened by 4 bases and J by 7 bases, with 20 bases between the two germline ends. CDR1 MNHNS and CDR2 SASEGT come from the germline V gene.

The CDR3 DNA reads TGTGCCAGCAGTTCGGGGATTCGCACTGAAGCTTTCTTT. Its translation is CASSSGIRTEAFF. V and J are TRBV28 and TRBJ1-1; D is ambiguous. The germline V gene has CDR1 MDHEN and CDR2 SYDVKM. V was clipped by 4 bases and J by 4 bases, with 10 bases between them. The CDR3 contains 13 residues.

This chain links TRBV5-4 with TRBJ1-1; the D gene is possibly TRBD1 (5 bases). The V end was cut by 4 bases, the J end by 0 bases, with 10 bases between. The germline gives CDR1 SGHNT, CDR2 YYREEE (reference sequence). The CDR3 is 14 amino acids. DNA of the CDR3: TGTGCCAGCAGCCCCCTAGGGGTGAACACTGAAGCTTTCTTT. It translates to CASSPLGVNTEAFF.